This T cell receptor (beta chain) was obtained from a study of blood T cell repertoires in COVID-19 (dated by TCRdb to the early 2020s). Study-wide context: Samples from collaborators originated in the United States, Italy and Spain and spanned both the acute and convalescent phases of COVID-19. The material from the prospective study consisted of cDNA or gDNA derived from T cells, B-cell-depleted T cells, or PBMCs. The dataset comprised deeply sampled blood TCRbeta repertoires from subjects exposed to, actively infected with, or recovered from COVID-19. A freely available public database, intended as a resource for researchers studying the immune response to SARS-CoV-2, is where the repertoires were released. Samples were obtained from the ongoing ImmuneRACE study (first 160 participants) and from 1,254 subjects provided by 6 global collaborators. A de-identified subject ID, COVID-19 status, age in years and sex were almost always included in the sample metadata. Where available, HLA class I and class II types were obtained from metadata supplied by the sample provider rather than from assay-based typing. Findings and caveats that apply to the study as a whole: The quantity of clinical and demographic metadata differed by source and by participant and was supplied without curation.

Each collaborating institution followed its own protocols to collect whole blood in K2EDTA tubes. For TCRbeta analysis, collaborators shipped samples as frozen whole blood, isolated PBMCs, or DNA extracted from either of those sample types. Including the terminal cysteine and phenylalanine, the CDR3 comprises 13 residues. This entry keeps only the CDR3 DNA: 39 bases, framed from base 1. CDR1 and CDR2 are drawn from the germline V gene (reference sequence): SGHNT, YYREEE. V loses 7 bases, J loses 5 bases, and the germline ends lie 13 bases apart. Regarding this clone: The antigen it binds to is not known. The input lacks base qualities; no much larger clone sits a single base away.

The immunoSEQ Assay, a bias-controlled multiplex PCR, was used to amplify TCRbeta CDR3 regions from genomic DNA. Per the authors' processing: The number of nucleated cells in each sample was estimated by amplification of reference gene primers within the assay. Sequence reads were collapsed and filtered to measure the absolute abundance of every unique TCRbeta CDR3 rearrangement. For each sample, productive Simpson clonality was calculated by taking the square root of Simpson's diversity index across productive rearrangements. TCRdb stores this immuneACCESS table with in-frame sequences only. Part of the clones is absent; in the studies checked, under half of the shortfall reflects unresolved V genes, and no reason is known for the rest. D and trimming come from the DNA, and the V and J calls and clone size come from that table. The sample data list 85,000 to 130,000 clones, and more than 80% of these were observed just once. The ten top clones hold around 15% of the sample.

The sequencing sample was made of peripheral blood. The TCR originated in a woman aged 60-75 years with acute or convalescent COVID-19. The rearrangement combines TRBV5-4 with TRBJ2-1; possibly the D gene is TRBD1, per 5 matching bases. The CDR3 is CASWTYGDNEQFF. The DNA sequence reads TGTGCCAGCTGGACATATGGGGACAATGAGCAGTTCTTC.